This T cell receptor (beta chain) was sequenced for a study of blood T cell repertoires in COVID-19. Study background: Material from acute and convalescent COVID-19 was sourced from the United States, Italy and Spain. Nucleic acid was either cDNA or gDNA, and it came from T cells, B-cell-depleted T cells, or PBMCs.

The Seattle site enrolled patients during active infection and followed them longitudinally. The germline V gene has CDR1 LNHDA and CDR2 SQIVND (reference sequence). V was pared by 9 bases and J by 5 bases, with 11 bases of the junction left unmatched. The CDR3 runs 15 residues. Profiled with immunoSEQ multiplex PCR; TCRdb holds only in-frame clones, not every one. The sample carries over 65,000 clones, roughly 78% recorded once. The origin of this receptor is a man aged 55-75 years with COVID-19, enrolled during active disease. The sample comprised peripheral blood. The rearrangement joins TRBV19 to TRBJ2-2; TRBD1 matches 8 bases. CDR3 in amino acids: CASDVGQGWTGELFF. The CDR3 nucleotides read TGTGCCAGCGATGTAGGACAGGGATGGACCGGGGAGCTGTTTTTT.